These 9 T cell receptor beta chains share one sample of origin, sequenced in a study of T cell responses to AZD1222 COVID-19 vaccine. This table comes from immunoSEQ multiplex PCR, and its TCRdb copy is limited to in-frame clones, with some not included. The sample lists about 150,000 clones, less than 95% seen once, with roughly 1.3% in the top ten. Here the sequenced sample was peripheral blood, taken on day 0 of AZD1222 vaccination. All receptors come from an adult in good health.

This clone was seen only once. The chain joins TRBV7-8 to TRBJ1-5, with D perhaps matching TRBD1 (6 bases). The V and J ends lost 5 bases and 7 bases respectively, with 15 bases between them. The CDR3 length is 14 residues. CDR1 SGHVS and CDR2 FQNEAQ come from the germline V gene. The CDR3 loop is CASSGHRDTQPQHF. The CDR3 coding sequence is TGTGCCAGCAGCGGACACAGGGATACCCAGCCCCAGCATTTT.

V usage is TRBV20-1 and J usage is TRBJ1-2, with unresolved D. Trimming pared 4 bases from V and 0 bases from J, leaving 3 bases between. Germline CDR1 DFQATT, CDR2 SNEGSKA (reference sequence). CDR3 size: 11 residues. CDR3 in DNA: TGCAGTGCTATGGCTAACTATGGCTACACCTTC. As protein: CSAMANYGYTF.

V usage is TRBV3-1 (or the pseudogene TRBV3-2) and J usage is TRBJ1-1; tentatively, D is TRBD1 (5 bases). The CDR3 sequence is 16 residues long. Germline-derived CDR1 and CDR2 are LGHDT and YNNKEL (reference sequence). Trimming shortened V by 0 bases and J by 2 bases, and 13 bases separated the two germline ends. In nucleotides, the CDR3 is TGTGCCAGCAGCCAAGATTTCGCAGGGCACAACACTGAAGCTTTCTTT. It specifies CASSQDFAGHNTEAFF.

V is TRBV7-9 and J is TRBJ2-1; 9 nucleotides match TRBD2. Per germline, CDR1 SEHNR and CDR2 FQNEAQ (reference sequence). With 5 bases clipped from V and 6 bases from J, the junction kept 14 bases outside the gene matches. The CDR3 is 17 amino acids. The CDR3 spells CASSPGMVAGVINEQFF. The CDR3 DNA is TGTGCCAGCAGCCCCGGGATGGTAGCGGGAGTTATCAATGAGCAGTTCTTC.

The chain uses TRBV6-5 and TRBJ1-2; 9 nucleotides agree with TRBD1. V shed 0 bases and J 5 bases; nucleotides not matched to a gene: 4. CDR3 length equals 15 residues. Germline loops: CDR1 MNHEY, CDR2 SVGAGI. The CDR3 DNA follows: TGTGCCAGCAGTTACTCTGCGGGACAGGGATATGGCTACACCTTC. Translating gives CASSYSAGQGYGYTF.

The V call is TRBV6-5, the J call TRBJ1-5; TRBD1 matches 8 bases. Germline V lookup: CDR1 MNHEY, CDR2 SVGAGI. This CDR3 is built from 13 residues. The V segment lost 4 bases and the J segment 5 bases; nucleotides outside the gene matches: 1. The CDR3 is CASSSGGDQPQHF. CDR3 sequence (DNA): TGTGCCAGCAGTTCAGGGGGCGATCAGCCCCAGCATTTT.

J is TRBJ1-5 and V is TRBV7-9; 7 positions agree with TRBD1. Trimming at V came to 2 bases and at J to 1 base, leaving 2 bases not matched to a gene. CDR1 is SEHNR, CDR2 FQNEAQ, per germline (reference sequence). This CDR3 has 15 amino acids. CDR3 DNA sequence: TGTGCCAGCAGCTTAACAGGGGAGAGCAATCAGCCCCAGCATTTT. It yields the protein CASSLTGESNQPQHF.

The rearrangement links TRBV3-1 (or the pseudogene TRBV3-2) to TRBJ1-6, with D tentatively TRBD1 (5 bases). The V gene's germline CDR1 is LGHDT and CDR2 YNNKEL (reference sequence). This CDR3 region has 13 residues. CDR3 DNA: TGTGGTTCAGGGAGCTCCTATAATTCACCCCTCCACTTT. Its translation: CGSGSSYNSPLHF.

This clone was observed a single time. This chain connects TRBV30 to TRBJ2-3; D uncertain. The CDR3 consists of 11 residues. In germline, CDR1 is GTSNPN, CDR2 SVGIG (reference sequence). V lost 0 bases, J lost 9 bases, and 7 bases lay in between. The CDR3 DNA sequence: TGTGCCTGGAGTGTATCCGTGACGCAGTATTTT. Translation gives CAWSVSVTQYF.